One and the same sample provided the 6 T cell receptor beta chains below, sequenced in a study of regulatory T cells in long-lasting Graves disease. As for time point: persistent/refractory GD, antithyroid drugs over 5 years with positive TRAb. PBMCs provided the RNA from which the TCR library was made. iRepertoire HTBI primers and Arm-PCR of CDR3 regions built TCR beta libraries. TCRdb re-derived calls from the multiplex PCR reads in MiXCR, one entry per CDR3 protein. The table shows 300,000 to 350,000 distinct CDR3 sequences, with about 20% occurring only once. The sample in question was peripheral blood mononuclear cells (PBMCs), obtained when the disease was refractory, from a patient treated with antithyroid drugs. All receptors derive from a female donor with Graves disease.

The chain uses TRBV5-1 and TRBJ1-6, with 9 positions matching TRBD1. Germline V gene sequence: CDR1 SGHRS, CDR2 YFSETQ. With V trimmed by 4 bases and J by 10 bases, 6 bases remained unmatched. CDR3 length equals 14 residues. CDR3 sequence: CASSLQGAVSPLHF. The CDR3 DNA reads TGCGCCAGCAGCCTACAGGGGGCAGTGTCACCCCTCCACTTT.

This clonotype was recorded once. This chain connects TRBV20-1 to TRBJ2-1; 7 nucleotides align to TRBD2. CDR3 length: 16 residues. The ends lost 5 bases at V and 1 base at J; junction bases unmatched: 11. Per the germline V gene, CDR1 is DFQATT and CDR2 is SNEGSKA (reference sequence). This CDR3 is CSAPLGRGISYNEQFF. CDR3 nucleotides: TGCAGTGCTCCCCTAGGGAGGGGTATATCCTACAATGAGCAGTTCTTC.

The CDR3 sequence: CASSGYGGSNEKLFF. CDR3 bases: TGTGCCAGCAGTGGGTACGGAGGGTCTAATGAAAAACTGTTTTTT. The genes are TRBV25-1 and TRBJ1-4; D gene ambiguous. Trimming took 4 bases from V and 3 from J, leaving 12 bases between them. Germline-derived CDR1 and CDR2 are MGHDK and SYGVNS. The CDR3 is made up of 15 amino acids.

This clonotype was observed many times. Written as DNA, the CDR3 is TGTGCCAGCAGCGCGGACAGCCTCTCCGTCTACGAGCAGTACTTC. Translation: CASSADSLSVYEQYF. The rearrangement uses TRBV7-9 and TRBJ2-7; TRBD1 might be the D (6 bases). Germline-derived CDR1 and CDR2 are SEHNR and FQNEAQ (reference sequence). This CDR3 has 15 amino acids. V was cut by 5 bases and J by 3 bases, with 17 bases left in between.

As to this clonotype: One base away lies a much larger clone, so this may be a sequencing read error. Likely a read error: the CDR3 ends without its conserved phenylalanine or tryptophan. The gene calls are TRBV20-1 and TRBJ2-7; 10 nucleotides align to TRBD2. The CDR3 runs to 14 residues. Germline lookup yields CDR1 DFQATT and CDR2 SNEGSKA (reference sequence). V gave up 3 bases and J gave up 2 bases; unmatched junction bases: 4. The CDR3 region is CSASELAGTYEQYL. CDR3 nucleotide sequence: TGCAGTGCTAGCGAACTAGCGGGGACCTACGAGCAGTACCTC.

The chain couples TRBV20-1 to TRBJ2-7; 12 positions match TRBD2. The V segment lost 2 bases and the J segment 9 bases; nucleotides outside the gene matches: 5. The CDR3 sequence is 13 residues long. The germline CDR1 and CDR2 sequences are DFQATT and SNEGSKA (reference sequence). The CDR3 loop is CSARLAGGSVQYF. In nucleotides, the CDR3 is TGCAGTGCTAGACTAGCGGGAGGGAGTGTGCAGTACTTC.